The 22 T cell receptor beta chains presented below share a single source sample, sequenced in a study of T cells after yellow fever vaccination. TCRdb recomputed calls from the 5' RACE reads with MiXCR, one row per CDR3 protein. The table includes 80,000 to 100,000 distinct CDR3 sequences, approximately 5.5% detected once. The source material was CD8+ T cells sorted from PBMCs, sampled 10 days after the yellow fever booster vaccination. All receptors come from a man aged 18-30 years who received the YFV17D yellow fever vaccine.

This clonotype was seen a few times. The rearrangement uses TRBV4-3 and TRBJ2-7; no clear D. CDR3 size: 15 residues. Germline CDR1 LGHNA, CDR2 YSLEER. The V end was cut by 0 bases, the J end by 0 bases, with 9 bases between. CDR3 bases: TGCGCCAGCAGCCAAGATTGGACCTACTCCTACGAGCAGTACTTC. Amino acids: CASSQDWTYSYEQYF.

The sample holds a few counts of this clonotype. The chain has TRBV12-3 or TRBV12-4 and TRBJ2-7; either TRBD1 or TRBD2 may fit D (6 bases each). CDR3 length: 15 residues. The V gene lost 5 bases and the J gene lost 6 bases, with 20 bases spanning the gap. Here the CDR3 DNA reads TGTGCCAGCAGTATACGGGGGCGTCCCCTCGTCGAGCAGTACTTC. As protein: CASSIRGRPLVEQYF.

V is TRBV4-3 and J is TRBJ1-2, with D perhaps matching TRBD1 (5 bases). The V end lost 0 bases, the J end lost 4 bases, and 12 bases lay between the germline ends. This CDR3 region has 15 residues. Germline assignment: CDR1 LGHNA and CDR2 YSLEER. CDR3 loop: CASSQDSTVVYGYTF. The CDR3, as DNA: TGCGCCAGCAGCCAAGATTCGACAGTTGTCTATGGCTACACCTTC.

This clonotype was seen at least ten times. The genes are TRBV7-2 and TRBJ2-3, with TRBD2 identical over 10 bases. CDR1 is SGHTA and CDR2 is FQGNSA in the germline V gene. V lost 5 bases and J lost 5; bases outside the gene matches: 7. The CDR3 spans 15 residues. In DNA form, the CDR3 reads TGTGCCAGCAGCAACAGCGGGGGGGCCGGAGATACGCAGTATTTT. Translating gives CASSNSGGAGDTQYF.

This clonotype was found many times. V and J are TRBV29-1 and TRBJ2-2; 10 nucleotides match TRBD2. CDR1 and CDR2 (germline): SQVTM, ANQGSEA. The trim removed 4 bases at V and 1 base at J, leaving 0 bases unmatched. The length of the CDR3 is 14 residues. The CDR3 sequence: CSVASGGNTGELFF. The CDR3, as DNA: TGCAGCGTTGCTAGCGGGGGGAACACCGGGGAGCTGTTTTTT.

This clonotype was observed a handful of times. This chain connects TRBV4-1 to TRBJ1-5, with D maybe TRBD1 (6 bases). From germline, CDR1 is MGHRA and CDR2 YSYEKL. This CDR3 is 14 amino acids long. The V and J ends lost 1 base and 9 bases respectively, with 13 bases between them. The CDR3 DNA reads TGCGCCAGCAGCCAAGGGGACACCGGATGGCCCCAGCATTTT. As protein: CASSQGDTGWPQHF.

The chain carries TRBV28 and TRBJ2-6, with D perhaps TRBD2 (6 bases). From germline, CDR1 is MDHEN and CDR2 SYDVKM. This CDR3 region has 15 residues. The V gene lost 5 bases and the J gene lost 4 bases, with 12 bases spanning the gap. The CDR3 nucleotides read TGTGCCAGCAGTGGAGGGGTAACCGGGGCCAACGTCCTGACTTTC. Translated, it gives CASSGGVTGANVLTF.

The chain joins TRBV7-9 to TRBJ2-2; D gene ambiguous. V was clipped by 2 bases and J by 7 bases, with 8 bases between them. The length of the CDR3 is 13 residues. CDR1 and CDR2 (germline): SEHNR, FQNEAQ (reference sequence). CDR3 sequence: CASSLQARGELFF. CDR3 in DNA: TGTGCCAGCAGCTTACAGGCCCGCGGGGAGCTGTTTTTT.

CDR3 nucleotides: TGTGCCAGCAGCTTAGGGGGGATCAGAGATACGCAGTATTTT. It yields the protein CASSLGGIRDTQYF. The chain has TRBV7-6 and TRBJ2-3; perhaps D is TRBD1 or TRBD2 (5 bases each). The germline V gene encodes CDR1 SGHVS and CDR2 FNYEAQ. The V end lost 1 base, the J end lost 5 bases, and 10 bases lay between the germline ends. The CDR3 totals 14 residues.

The V and J genes are TRBV6-4 and TRBJ2-3, with D possibly being TRBD1 (5 bases). Germline values: CDR1 MRHNA, CDR2 SNTAGT. CDR3 length equals 16 residues. Trimming shortened V by 2 bases and J by 6 bases, and 18 bases separated the two germline ends. CDR3 protein: CASSDRAGFPSDTQYF. The CDR3 coding sequence is TGTGCCAGCAGTGACCGGGCAGGGTTCCCATCCGATACGCAGTATTTT.

The chain has TRBV13 and TRBJ2-7; TRBD1 might be the D (5 bases). Deletions cut 2 bases from V and 2 bases from J, with 13 bases between. Germline lookup yields CDR1 PRHDT and CDR2 FYEKMQ (reference sequence). CDR3 size: 15 residues. This CDR3 is CASSLSTGSTYEQYF. CDR3 DNA sequence: TGTGCCAGCAGCTTATCTACAGGCTCCACCTACGAGCAGTACTTC.

The rearrangement joins TRBV11-2 to TRBJ2-1; D not certain. From germline, CDR1 is SGHAT and CDR2 FQNNGV. This CDR3 is built from 13 residues. The V gene lost 7 bases and the J gene lost 5 bases, with 12 bases spanning the gap. The DNA of the CDR3 is TGTGCCAGCAACAAGTGGCAGAACAATGAGCAGTTCTTC. Its protein is CASNKWQNNEQFF.

This clonotype was recorded a few times. V is TRBV7-6 and J is TRBJ2-3; D is possibly TRBD1 or TRBD2 (7 bases each). CDR1 SGHVS and CDR2 FNYEAQ come from the germline V gene. V was cut by 7 bases and J by 2 bases, with 16 bases left in between. The CDR3 sequence is 15 residues long. CDR3 bases: TGTGCCAGCACCGCAGGGGGGGGGAACACAGATACGCAGTATTTT. Translating it yields CASTAGGGNTDTQYF.

This clonotype has at least ten counts. V and J are TRBV15 and TRBJ2-3, with a possible D match to TRBD2 (7 bases). The V gene lost 3 bases and the J gene lost 4 bases, with 20 bases spanning the gap. Germline CDR1 reads LNHNV; CDR2 reads YYDKDF (reference sequence). The CDR3 length is 17 residues. The CDR3 DNA reads TGTGCCACCAGCAGGGTCCTCGGCGGGGGCCGTCCAGATACGCAGTATTTT. It codes for CATSRVLGGGRPDTQYF.

The chain carries TRBV9 and TRBJ1-1, with TRBD1 matching 7 bases. Germline V gene lookup returns CDR1 SGDLS and CDR2 YYNGEE. The V and J ends lost 3 bases and 0 bases, in that order; junction bases with no gene match: 5. The CDR3 loop spans 15 amino acids. The CDR3 spells CASSAGDRMNTEAFF. CDR3 nucleotides: TGTGCCAGCAGCGCAGGGGACAGAATGAACACTGAAGCTTTCTTT.

The J gene is TRBJ2-3, the V gene TRBV18; 11 nucleotides agree with TRBD2. There are 15 residues in the CDR3. Germline V gives CDR1 KGHSH, CDR2 LQKENI. Trimming removed 6 bases from V and 2 bases from J; junction bases left unmatched: 4. This CDR3 reads CASSQTSGDTDTQYF. In DNA, the CDR3 is TGTGCCAGCTCCCAGACTAGCGGGGACACAGATACGCAGTATTTT.

This clonotype was observed many times. This sequence joins TRBV3-1 and TRBJ2-5; D possibly matches TRBD1 or TRBD2 (5 bases each). Germline V CDR1 and CDR2: LGHDT, YNNKEL (reference sequence). The V end was cut by 4 bases, the J end by 1 base, with 19 bases between. CDR3 length: 17 amino acids. Here the CDR3 reads CASSLLLVSGRQETQYF. CDR3 nucleotides: TGTGCCAGCAGCCTCCTTCTGGTCTCGGGACGCCAAGAGACCCAGTACTTC.

V usage is TRBV7-2 and J usage is TRBJ2-5; 9 bases are a match to TRBD1. The CDR3 has 16 residues. Germline assignment: CDR1 SGHTA and CDR2 FQGNSA. J gave up 0 bases and V 1 base, and 3 bases lay outside the gene matches. Here the CDR3 reads CASSLERQGDQETQYF. For the CDR3, the DNA is TGTGCCAGCAGCTTAGAGAGACAGGGGGACCAAGAGACCCAGTACTTC.

This clonotype was picked up a small number of times. This sequence joins TRBV7-9 and TRBJ2-5, with D perhaps TRBD2 (5 bases). This CDR3 region has 16 residues. Deletions cut 2 bases from V and 4 bases from J, with 17 bases between. The germline V gene encodes CDR1 SEHNR and CDR2 FQNEAQ (reference sequence). Here the CDR3 DNA reads TGTGCCAGCAGCTTATTGCCACTGGAGGTATTAGAGACCCAGTACTTC. Protein sequence: CASSLLPLEVLETQYF.

The chain has TRBV6-5 and TRBJ2-7, with 7 bases aligning to TRBD2. Germline V CDR1 and CDR2: MNHEY, SVGAGI. The J segment lost 4 bases and the V segment lost 4 bases, leaving 13 bases of the junction unmatched. The CDR3 has 16 amino acids. This CDR3 is CASSLTSAGNRYEQYF. In DNA form, the CDR3 reads TGTGCCAGCAGTTTAACTAGCGCGGGGAATCGTTACGAGCAGTACTTC.

The sample holds a few counts of this clonotype. The V and J genes are TRBV4-1 and TRBJ1-2; D is perhaps TRBD1 (6 bases). CDR1 and CDR2 from the germline V gene are MGHRA and YSYEKL. The germline V and J ends were trimmed by 4 bases and 0 bases, with 12 bases remaining between them. This CDR3 is built from 15 residues. Written as DNA, the CDR3 is TGCGCCAGCAGCCTAGGACAGAGTTCTAACTATGGCTACACCTTC. The encoded protein is CASSLGQSSNYGYTF.

This clonotype was observed at least ten times. The chain has TRBV4-3 and TRBJ1-1; TRBD1 is a possible D gene (5 bases). The CDR3 totals 17 residues. Germline V gene data show CDR1 as LGHNA and CDR2 as YSLEER. Trimming stripped 0 bases from V and 3 bases from J, with 17 bases between. CDR3 DNA: TGCGCCAGCAGCCAAGATCTAGTCCTTGGAGGGGACACTGAAGCTTTCTTT. Translated: CASSQDLVLGGDTEAFF.